This TCR beta chain appears in the sequencing data of a study of blood T cell repertoires in COVID-19. Study context: T cells, B-cell-depleted T cells, or PBMCs provided the cDNA or gDNA that served as material.

Produced via immunoSEQ multiplex PCR; TCRdb's table is partial and in-frame only. The sample carries under 300,000 clones, 82% recorded once. V lost 1 base, J lost 3 bases, and 7 bases lay in between. CDR3 length equals 13 residues. Germline CDR1 and CDR2: SGHTA and FQGNSA. The sequence was obtained from a woman under 30 with acute or convalescent COVID-19. The rearrangement links TRBV7-2 to TRBJ2-7; a possible D gene is TRBD1 (6 bases). The material sequenced was peripheral blood. The CDR3 coding sequence is TGTGCCAGCAGCTTAGGGACAGTCTACGAGCAGTACTTC. Translation gives CASSLGTVYEQYF. Supplemented by reference TRBV7-2 and TRBJ2-7, the full variable domain reads GAGVSQSPSNKVTEKGKDVELRCDPISGHTALYWYRQSLGQGLEFLIYFQGNSAPDKSGLPSDRFSAERTGGSVSTLTIQRTQQEDSAVYLCASSLGTVYEQYFGPGTRLTVT.